These T cell receptor beta chains were read from a single sample in a study of read filtering for tumor transcriptome and immune sequencing. TCRdb passed the reads through MiXCR, listing each CDR3 protein once. The repertoire holds some 43,000 distinct CDR3 sequences, with around an eighth as singletons. Sequenced: a population of CD138-negative cells sorted from bone marrow. Source of these receptors: a donor at least 40 years old with multiple myeloma. Each CDR3 is given with its conserved first and last residue. D genes are given only for firm matches. Size values are once, few and many counts, or a class for expanded clones, and some rows have none.

V: TRBV27; J: TRBJ1-2; size: NA; D: TRBD1; CDR3: CASSSQGVYGYTF; DNA: TGTGCCAGCAGTTCACAGGGGGTGTATGGCTACACCTTC
V: TRBV27; J: TRBJ2-1; size: many; D: NA; CDR3: CASSPWLARYNEQFF; DNA: TGTGCCAGCAGTCCCTGGCTAGCGCGTTACAATGAGCAGTTCTTC
V: TRBV11-2; J: TRBJ2-2; size: many; D: NA; CDR3: CASSHPHRAGTGELFF; DNA: TGTGCCAGCAGCCACCCACACAGGGCAGGAACCGGGGAGCTGTTTTTT
V: TRBV6-6; J: TRBJ1-1; size: many; D: NA; CDR3: CASSYLDPFQAFF; DNA: TGTGCCAGCAGTTACCTCGACCCCTTTCAAGCTTTCTTT
V: TRBV5-5; J: TRBJ1-2; size: NA; D: TRBD1; CDR3: CASSLGQGITIYGYTF; DNA: TGTGCCAGCAGCTTGGGACAGGGAATCACGATCTATGGCTACACCTTC
V: TRBV24-1; J: TRBJ2-2; size: many; D: TRBD2; CDR3: CATSEGGGPGGELFF; DNA: TGTGCCACCAGTGAAGGCGGGGGGCCCGGCGGGGAGCTGTTTTTT
V: TRBV5-1; J: TRBJ2-7; size: many; D: NA; CDR3: CASSLSDFGTDYEQYF; DNA: TGCGCCAGCAGCTTGTCGGATTTTGGTACAGACTACGAGCAGTACTTC
V: TRBV14; J: TRBJ2-2; size: many; D: NA; CDR3: CASSHLDGRTNTGELFF; DNA: TGTGCCAGCAGTCACTTGGACGGACGGACGAACACCGGGGAGCTGTTTTTT
V: TRBV7-3; J: TRBJ2-4; size: many; D: TRBD1; CDR3: CASSARQGLAKNIQYF; DNA: TGTGCCAGCAGCGCGCGACAGGGGCTAGCCAAAAACATTCAGTACTTC
V: TRBV29-1; J: TRBJ1-1; size: many; D: NA; CDR3: CSVEIGPNTEAFF; DNA: TGCAGCGTTGAAATCGGTCCGAACACTGAAGCTTTCTTT
V: TRBV19; J: TRBJ2-7; size: many; D: NA; CDR3: CASSISRSYEQYF; DNA: TGTGCCAGTAGTATTTCGAGATCTTACGAGCAGTACTTC
V: TRBV20-1; J: TRBJ2-1; size: few; D: NA; CDR3: CSVGSGSRNEQFF; DNA: TGCAGTGTGGGGAGTGGGAGTAGGAATGAGCAGTTCTTC
V: TRBV7-8; J: TRBJ1-5; size: many; D: NA; CDR3: CASSLATGGNQPQHF; DNA: TGTGCCAGCAGCTTAGCGACGGGGGGCAATCAGCCCCAGCATTTT
V: TRBV29-1; J: TRBJ2-3; size: many; D: NA; CDR3: CSVEGRDTQYF; DNA: TGCAGCGTTGAAGGGAGAGATACGCAGTATTTT
V: TRBV29-1; J: TRBJ2-7; size: many; D: NA; CDR3: CSVAFSGYEQYF; DNA: TGCAGCGTTGCTTTCAGCGGATACGAGCAGTACTTC
V: TRBV7-8; J: TRBJ2-1; size: many; D: TRBD2; CDR3: CATRQAGVLNEQFF; DNA: TGTGCCACTCGACAAGCGGGAGTACTGAATGAGCAGTTCTTC
V: TRBV12-3/TRBV12-4; J: TRBJ2-2; size: many; D: NA; CDR3: CASSSGHGELFF; DNA: TGTGCCAGCAGTTCGGGACACGGGGAGCTGTTTTTT
V: TRBV29-1; J: TRBJ2-5; size: many; D: NA; CDR3: CSVDRLGQETQYF; DNA: TGCAGCGTTGACAGATTAGGACAAGAGACCCAGTACTTC
V: TRBV5-1; J: TRBJ2-5; size: many; D: TRBD1; CDR3: CASGRGTGGVETQYF; DNA: TGCGCCAGCGGCCGTGGGACAGGGGGCGTTGAGACCCAGTACTTC
V: TRBV19; J: TRBJ2-1; size: many; D: TRBD1; CDR3: CASSIRGQGFSSYNEQFF; DNA: TGTGCCAGTAGTATAAGGGGACAGGGATTTAGCTCCTACAATGAGCAGTTCTTC
V: TRBV30; J: TRBJ2-1; size: few; D: NA; CDR3: CARGGDYNEQLF; DNA: TGTGCTAGGGGGGGAGACTACAATGAGCAGCTCTTC
V: TRBV7-9; J: TRBJ2-6; size: many; D: TRBD2; CDR3: CASSMTSGDSSGANVLTF; DNA: TGTGCCAGCAGCATGACTAGCGGGGACAGCTCTGGGGCCAACGTCCTGACTTTC
V: TRBV28; J: TRBJ2-1; size: many; D: NA; CDR3: CASSSIMGNNEQFF; DNA: TGTGCCAGCAGTTCGATAATGGGAAACAATGAGCAGTTCTTC
V: TRBV24-1; J: TRBJ2-5; size: many; D: NA; CDR3: CATSDPGQPQETQYF; DNA: TGTGCCACCAGTGACCCCGGACAGCCACAAGAGACCCAGTACTTC
V: TRBV27; J: TRBJ1-5; size: many; D: NA; CDR3: CASSSQGRQPQHF; DNA: TGTGCCAGCAGCAGCCAGGGACGTCAGCCCCAGCATTTT
V: TRBV29-1; J: TRBJ1-4; size: NA; D: TRBD1; CDR3: CSVGTGTEKLFF; DNA: TGCAGCGTGGGGACAGGGACTGAAAAACTGTTTTTT
V: TRBV20-1; J: TRBJ2-3; size: few; D: TRBD2; CDR3: CRASISGSTDTQYF; DNA: TGCAGGGCCAGCATTAGCGGGAGCACAGATACGCAGTATTTT
V: TRBV24-1; J: TRBJ2-3; size: many; D: TRBD1; CDR3: CATSDWGQENTDTQYF; DNA: TGTGCCACCAGTGATTGGGGACAGGAGAACACAGATACGCAGTATTTT
V: TRBV7-9; J: TRBJ2-1; size: NA; D: NA; CDR3: CASSPPASDEQFF; DNA: TGTGCCAGCAGCCCTCCAGCTAGCGATGAGCAGTTCTTC
V: TRBV20-1; J: TRBJ2-7; size: many; D: TRBD2; CDR3: CSVVPGLAGTYYEQYF; DNA: TGCAGTGTTGTACCGGGACTAGCGGGAACATACTACGAGCAGTACTTC
V: TRBV4-2; J: TRBJ2-7; size: many; D: NA; CDR3: CASSHGAGNEQYF; DNA: TGTGCCAGCAGCCATGGAGCGGGTAACGAGCAGTACTTC
V: TRBV3-1; J: TRBJ2-5; size: many; D: NA; CDR3: CASSLTNPGTQYF; DNA: TGTGCCAGCAGCCTAACAAACCCAGGGACCCAGTACTTC
V: TRBV2; J: TRBJ2-1; size: many; D: NA; CDR3: CASSLTPEQFF; DNA: TGTGCCAGCAGTTTGACACCCGAGCAGTTCTTC
V: TRBV10-3; J: TRBJ2-2; size: many; D: TRBD2; CDR3: CAIRASGRTGELFF; DNA: TGTGCCATCCGAGCTAGCGGGAGGACCGGGGAGCTGTTTTTT
V: TRBV19; J: TRBJ2-2; size: many; D: TRBD2; CDR3: CASSTGLAGLIWDTGELFF; DNA: TGTGCCAGTAGTACGGGACTAGCGGGCCTCATCTGGGACACCGGGGAGCTGTTTTTT
V: TRBV18; J: TRBJ2-7; size: many; D: NA; CDR3: CASSPRMGRQTYEQYF; DNA: TGTGCCAGCTCACCACGAATGGGACGGCAAACCTACGAGCAGTACTTC
V: TRBV5-1; J: TRBJ2-5; size: NA; D: TRBD1; CDR3: CANSLTAQGAGEETQYF; DNA: TGCGCCAACAGCTTGACGGCACAGGGGGCAGGAGAAGAGACCCAGTACTTC
V: TRBV12-3/TRBV12-4; J: TRBJ1-1; size: many; D: NA; CDR3: CASSPTGNTEAFF; DNA: TGTGCCAGCAGTCCTACAGGGAACACTGAAGCTTTCTTT
V: TRBV30; J: TRBJ1-2; size: NA; D: TRBD1; CDR3: CAAQGEYGYTF; DNA: TGTGCCGCCCAGGGGGAATATGGCTACACCTTC
V: TRBV29-1; J: TRBJ1-1; size: many; D: TRBD1; CDR3: CSGKGQLNTEAFF; DNA: TGCAGCGGTAAGGGACAGTTGAACACTGAAGCTTTCTTT
V: TRBV20-1; J: TRBJ2-1; size: many; D: NA; CDR3: CSAPGTVDNEQFF; DNA: TGCAGTGCTCCCGGGACGGTAGACAATGAGCAGTTCTTC
V: TRBV27; J: TRBJ2-1; size: many; D: TRBD2; CDR3: CASTIGGLAGGSNEQFF; DNA: TGTGCCAGCACCATTGGGGGACTAGCGGGAGGCTCCAATGAGCAGTTCTTC